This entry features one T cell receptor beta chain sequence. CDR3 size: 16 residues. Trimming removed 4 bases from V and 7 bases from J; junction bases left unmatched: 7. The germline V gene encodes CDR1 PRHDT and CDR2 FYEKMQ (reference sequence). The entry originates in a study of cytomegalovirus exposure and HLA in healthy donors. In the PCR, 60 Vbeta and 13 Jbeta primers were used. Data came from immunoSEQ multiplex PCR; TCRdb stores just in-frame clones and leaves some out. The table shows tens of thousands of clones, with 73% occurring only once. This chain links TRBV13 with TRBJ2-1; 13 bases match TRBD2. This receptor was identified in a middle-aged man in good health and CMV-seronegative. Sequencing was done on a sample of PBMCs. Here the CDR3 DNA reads TGTGCCAGCAGCTCTGCCGGGACTAGCGGGGTGAATGAGCAGTTCTTC. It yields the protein CASSSAGTSGVNEQFF. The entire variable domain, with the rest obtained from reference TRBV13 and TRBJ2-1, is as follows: AAGVIQSPRHLIKEKRETATLKCYPIPRHDTVYWYQQGPGQDPQFLISFYEKMQSDKGSIPDRFSAQQFSDYHSELNMSSLELGDSALYFCASSSAGTSGVNEQFFGPGTRLTVL.